Sequencing of this T cell receptor beta chain was carried out in a study of cytomegalovirus exposure and HLA in healthy donors. Trimming cost V 7 bases and J 7 bases, with 11 bases left between them. The CDR3 has 13 residues. Germline assignment: CDR1 LNHDA and CDR2 SQIVND (reference sequence). The primer mix had 60 Vbeta and 13 Jbeta primers. The assay was immunoSEQ multiplex PCR, and TCRdb's table has in-frame clones only and misses some. The profile shows some 55,000 clones, roughly 80% of them singletons. The chain recombines TRBV19 with TRBJ1-6, with a weak D call TRBD1 (5 bases). This TCR was sampled from a man aged 40-50 years in good health and CMV-seronegative. The sample taken for sequencing was PBMCs. CDR3 sequence reads: CASKPAGNSPLHF. CDR3 bases: TGTGCCAGTAAACCGGCAGGGAATTCACCCCTCCACTTT. Based on the CDR3 plus reference TRBV19 and TRBJ1-6, the full variable domain is DGGITQSPKYLFRKEGQNVTLSCEQNLNHDAMYWYRQDPGQGLRLIYYSQIVNDFQKGDIAEGYSVSREKKESFPLTVTSAQKNPTAFYLCASKPAGNSPLHFGNGTRLTVT.